These T cell receptor beta chains were read from a single sample in a study of regulatory T cells in long-lasting Graves disease. Using its own MiXCR run on the multiplex PCR reads, TCRdb lists one record per CDR3 protein. The sample holds around 460,000 distinct CDR3 sequences, 20% to 25% seen once. The sample here was peripheral blood mononuclear cells (PBMCs), taken when the disease was refractory, from a patient treated with antithyroid drugs. The receptors were sampled from a female donor with Graves disease. CDR3s leave out the opening cysteine and the closing phenylalanine or tryptophan. Clone size is shown for a subset of rows, as once, few, many or a class of expanded clone.

TRBV20-1	many	TRBJ2-5	SAQLAGYQETQY
TRBV7-9	few	TRBJ2-2	ASRGQGLTGELF
TRBV20-1	NA	TRBJ1-2	SAYPTGGYGYT
TRBV5-1	many	TRBJ2-2	ASSLGDRASTGELF
TRBV20-1	few	TRBJ2-1	SARVSGGAPPRNEQF
TRBV30	many	TRBJ1-1	AGQQEYTEAF
TRBV20-1	many	TRBJ2-2	SASRQLNTGELF
TRBV28	many	TRBJ2-7	ASSSGGTGNTYEQY
TRBV20-1	NA	TRBJ1-2	SARDPRKYGYT
TRBV20-1	NA	TRBJ1-2	SARDRTDYGYT
TRBV3-1	many	TRBJ2-5	ASSQGTNGQETQY
TRBV28	many	TRBJ2-7	ASLTGNVPYEQY
TRBV27	few	TRBJ1-4	ASSLTALTGEKLF
TRBV7-9	NA	TRBJ2-2	ASSEDRPTGELF
TRBV9	NA	TRBJ2-7	ASSAGQGVTYAQY
TRBV25-1	few	TRBJ2-7	ASTGTGGLLEQY
TRBV7-2	few	TRBJ1-2	ASSLDMTGFGYT
TRBV6-5	many	TRBJ2-5	ASSYSPGRQETQY
TRBV9	NA	TRBJ2-3	ASSPIFTDTQY
TRBV6-1	NA	TRBJ2-5	ASRRRGTVQETQY
TRBV11-2	many	TRBJ1-1	ASRLGSGTEAF
TRBV27	many	TRBJ2-7	ASSLGGRGSHYEQY
TRBV20-1	NA	TRBJ2-2	SARDDGNTGELF
TRBV2	NA	TRBJ1-2	ASHSKGRNYGYT
TRBV6-2/TRBV6-3	many	TRBJ2-7	ASSYAGGPTKQY
TRBV6-1	few	TRBJ1-5	ASGQGRSNQPQH
TRBV9	few	TRBJ1-2	ASSAGRAANYGYT
TRBV6-1	NA	TRBJ2-7	ASSEWYEQY
TRBV7-8	NA	TRBJ1-5	ASSLESGINQPQH
TRBV28	many	TRBJ1-1	ASTPYTANTEAF
TRBV7-8	few	TRBJ2-5	ASRFGLDKETQY
TRBV20-1	NA	TRBJ1-1	GARQAEDTEAF
TRBV11-2	NA	TRBJ2-1	ASSQSGGNYNEQF
TRBV12-3/TRBV12-4	many	TRBJ2-5	ASSLGQEETQY
TRBV10-3	NA	TRBJ2-1	ATEDGDSYNEQF
TRBV7-9	NA	TRBJ2-2	ASSLSGVGTGELF
TRBV5-4	many	TRBJ2-5	ASSHIQGNQETQY
TRBV28	few	TRBJ2-7	ASSSPGAGMNYEQY
TRBV6-1	many	TRBJ2-7	ASRTTRTSGYSYEQY
TRBV14	NA	TRBJ1-2	ASSQEVSNYGYT
TRBV10-3	NA	TRBJ2-4	AISESPGLQAKNIQY
TRBV6-1	few	TRBJ1-5	ASRPGQGANQPQH
TRBV9	many	TRBJ2-5	ASSVEGLAAQGAQY
TRBV12-3/TRBV12-4	many	TRBJ1-1	ASSRGQSEAF
TRBV15	NA	TRBJ2-1	ATSSMGGGGGNEQF
TRBV6-1	NA	TRBJ1-5	ASSGRVGNGPQH
TRBV7-2	many	TRBJ1-5	ASSPAGQGVNQPQH
TRBV24-1	NA	TRBJ2-1	ATSGEAGRYRRLF
TRBV7-9	few	TRBJ1-4	ASSPWGTGATNEKLF
TRBV10-3	NA	TRBJ2-5	AISESGAGEETQY
TRBV6-1	NA	TRBJ1-1	ASRSVGGTEAF
TRBV28	many	TRBJ2-4	ASSLQEVGGTIQY